The clone carrying this T cell receptor beta chain is judged medium-sized. The CDR3 runs 14 residues. Deletions cut 1 base from V and 8 bases from J, with 14 bases between. Germline CDR1 reads SGHDN; CDR2 reads FVKESK. The record originates from a study of blood T cell repertoires in COVID-19. Overall study: COVID-19 samples, acute and convalescent, were from the United States, Italy and Spain. Sample material is recorded as cDNA or gDNA derived from T cells, B-cell-depleted T cells, or PBMCs.

In the authors' workflow: Scientists estimated how many nucleated cells there were by amplifying reference gene primers. Sequenced by immunoSEQ multiplex PCR; TCRdb stores in-frame clones only, minus some. The V and J calls and clone size are taken from that table; D and trimming were inferred from the DNA. The sample has 52,000 or so clones; less than 95% are singletons. Sequenced sample: peripheral blood. The V gene is TRBV14, the J gene TRBJ1-2; D remains unclear. The clonotype was recovered from a human donor in a cohort sampled during active COVID-19. This CDR3 reads CASSQAPRGRGYTF. In DNA, the CDR3 is TGTGCCAGCAGCCAAGCCCCACGGGGTCGAGGCTACACCTTC.